This T cell receptor (beta chain) was recorded in a study of cytomegalovirus exposure and HLA in healthy donors. Study-level findings and limits: TCR beta chain V- and J-gene trimming was linked, in a later analysis, to a missense variant in DCLRE1C. Later, TCR association rates were found to vary by HLA locus, highest for DRB1 and lowest for HLA-C. Researchers catalogued some 160 TCR beta chains as cytomegalovirus-associated.

A note on this clone: Its antigen is unknown.

Germline V gene sequence: CDR1 KGHSH, CDR2 LQKENI. CDR3 length: 17 residues. Trimming took 2 bases from V and 0 from J, leaving 16 bases between them. PCR involved 60 Vbeta and 13 Jbeta primers. TCRdb's copy holds only in-frame clones and misses some; the assay was immunoSEQ multiplex PCR. The repertoire holds under 100,000 clones, with 63% as singletons. The V gene is TRBV18, the J gene TRBJ1-1, with D tentatively TRBD1 (5 bases). Sequencing was done on a sample of PBMCs. This clonotype was sampled from a woman between 35 and 50 years old in good health and CMV-seropositive. The CDR3 DNA reads as TGTGCCAGCTCACCAGTGAGTGTCGGGGGAATGAACACTGAAGCTTTCTTT. Translated, it gives CASSPVSVGGMNTEAFF.